Each of the 9 T cell receptor beta chains below was sequenced from the same sample in a study of blood T cell repertoires in COVID-19. This table comes from immunoSEQ multiplex PCR, and its TCRdb copy is limited to in-frame clones, with some not included. The profile covers over 250,000 clones, with about 80% appearing a single time and more than 2.5% taken by the ten largest. Input material: peripheral blood. The receptors here all came from a woman older than 75 with acute or convalescent COVID-19.

CDR3 DNA sequence: TGCAGCGTCCGGCCGGGACTAGCGGGAGTAGATACGCAGTATTTT. It encodes CSVRPGLAGVDTQYF. This rearrangement joins TRBV29-1 to TRBJ2-3, with 14 bases fitting TRBD2. V lost 6 bases to trimming and J lost 5 bases; unmatched junction nucleotides: 7. Germline V gene data show CDR1 as SQVTM and CDR2 as ANQGSEA. The CDR3 totals 15 residues.

This clone was found a few times. The chain employs TRBV18 and TRBJ2-7, with 8 positions matching TRBD1. The V gene's germline CDR1 is KGHSH and CDR2 LQKENI. The CDR3 is 13 residues long. Unmatched junction bases numbered 3, after V lost 8 bases and J lost 0 bases. CDR3 region: CASGQGHSYEQYF. As DNA, the CDR3 is TGTGCCAGCGGACAGGGCCACTCCTACGAGCAGTACTTC.

The chain links TRBV27 to TRBJ1-5; the D is unclear. The CDR3 covers 14 residues. Germline CDR1 is MNHEY and CDR2 is SMNVEV (reference sequence). V was cut by 5 bases and J by 1 base, with 9 bases left in between. CDR3 nucleotide sequence: TGTGCCAGCAGTCCTCGGTGGAGCAATCAGCCCCAGCATTTT. Protein: CASSPRWSNQPQHF.

The DNA of the CDR3 is TGTGCCAGCAGTCGAGGTAGCGGGAGGAGGGAGACCCAGTACTTC. Its protein is CASSRGSGRRETQYF. The chain employs TRBV28 and TRBJ2-5, with 10 bases that match TRBD2. CDR1 is MDHEN and CDR2 is SYDVKM in the germline V gene. After removal of 5 bases from V and 5 bases from J, the junction contained 8 bases not matched to a gene. The CDR3 extends over 15 amino acids.

The CDR3 nucleotides are TGCGCCAGCAGCTTGGGGGCGGGAGGGCTTAATGAGCAGTTCTTC. Residues: CASSLGAGGLNEQFF. The rearrangement uses TRBV5-1 and TRBJ2-1; TRBD2 agrees at 9 bases. The CDR3 runs 15 residues. V shed 0 bases and J 7 bases; nucleotides not matched to a gene: 5. Germline V gives CDR1 SGHRS, CDR2 YFSETQ.

This clone was seen a few times. The V and J genes are TRBV9 and TRBJ2-1; 9 bases line up with TRBD2. The CDR3 runs 15 residues. V trimming: 4 bases; J trimming: 4 bases; junction bases outside the gene matches: 6. Looked up from germline, CDR1 is SGDLS and CDR2 is YYNGEE. Here the CDR3 DNA reads TGTGCCAGCAGCTCTAGCGGGGTCTATTACAATGAGCAGTTCTTC. Encoded protein: CASSSSGVYYNEQFF.

The rearrangement links TRBV25-1 to TRBJ1-2, with D unclear. The germline gives CDR1 MGHDK, CDR2 SYGVNS. Trimming stripped 6 bases from V and 7 bases from J, with 24 bases between. CDR3 length: 16 residues. The CDR3 DNA follows: TGTGCCAGCAGCGAGCCGGGGTTAGGTCAAACCGGTGGCTACACCTTC. It specifies CASSEPGLGQTGGYTF.

V is TRBV7-2 and J is TRBJ2-1; 8 bases fit TRBD1. The CDR3 spans 15 residues. The V and J ends lost 5 bases and 5 bases, in that order; junction bases with no gene match: 8. The germline V gene has CDR1 SGHTA and CDR2 FQGNSA. CDR3 loop: CASSVDRGRNNEQFF. The CDR3, as DNA: TGTGCCAGCAGCGTTGACAGGGGACGGAACAATGAGCAGTTCTTC.

The gene calls are TRBV2 and TRBJ2-2, with TRBD1 identical over 9 bases. The germline V gene has CDR1 SNHLY and CDR2 FYNNEI. J lost 4 bases, V lost 3 bases, and 6 bases had no gene match. This CDR3 has 16 residues. The CDR3 sequence is CASSEMGQGITGELFF. CDR3 bases: TGTGCCAGCAGTGAGATGGGACAGGGAATCACCGGGGAGCTGTTTTTT.